The entry below gives a single T cell receptor (beta chain) sequence along with its context. Its target is not known. Other DNA sequences in this specimen translate into the identical CDR3. The ends were cut back, 5 bases at V and 11 bases at J, with 21 bases in the middle. Germline CDR1 is LNHNV and CDR2 is YYDKDF (reference sequence). The CDR3 is made up of 14 amino acids. 60 Vbeta and 13 Jbeta primers were used in PCR. Under the authors' procedure: An analysis that came later counted some 80 million unique TCR beta chains, approximately 12 million shared. Sequencing used immunoSEQ multiplex PCR; TCRdb keeps in-frame clones, though not all of them. V, J and clone size were drawn from that table, and D and trimming were deduced from the DNA. This sample has some 150,000 clones, with 60% to 80% found just once. These data are taken from a study of cytomegalovirus exposure and HLA in healthy donors. For the study at large: Roughly 85 million unique TCRs from HLA-typed donors made up an early data release.

Findings and limits, study-wide: Later work associated fewer than 20,000 TCR beta sequences with HLA alleles at 0.05 false discovery rate. Under in vitro conditions, three CMV-associated chains were confirmed as specific for CMV antigens.

V usage is TRBV15 and J usage is TRBJ1-1, with D maybe TRBD1 (6 bases). The sequencing input was PBMCs. This TCR was recovered from a male donor in good health and CMV-seronegative. Here the CDR3 DNA reads TGTGCCACCAGCCTAGGGCAGGGGCCTTTGGGGGCTTTCTTT. Translation: CATSLGQGPLGAFF.